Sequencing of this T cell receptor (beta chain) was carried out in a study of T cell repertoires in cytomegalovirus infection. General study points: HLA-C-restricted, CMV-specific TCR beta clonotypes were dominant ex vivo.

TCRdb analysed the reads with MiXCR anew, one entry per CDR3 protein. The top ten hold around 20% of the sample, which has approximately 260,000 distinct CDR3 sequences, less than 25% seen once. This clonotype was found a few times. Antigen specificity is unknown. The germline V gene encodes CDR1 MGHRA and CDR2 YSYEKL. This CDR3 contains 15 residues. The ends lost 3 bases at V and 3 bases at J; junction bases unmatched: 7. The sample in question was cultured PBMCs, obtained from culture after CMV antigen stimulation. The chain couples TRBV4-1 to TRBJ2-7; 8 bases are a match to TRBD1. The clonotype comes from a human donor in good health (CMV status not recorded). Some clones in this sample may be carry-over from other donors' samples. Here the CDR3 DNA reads TGCGCCAGCAGCCAGGAGGGGACAGGTAACTACGAGCAGTACTTC. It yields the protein CASSQEGTGNYEQYF.